One sample yielded the 25 T cell receptor beta chains listed below, sequenced in a study of T cell changes during pregnancy in multiple sclerosis. Using immunoSEQ multiplex PCR, the repertoire was profiled, and TCRdb retains in-frame clones only, with some absent. Among about 68,000 clones, 92% were seen once, and the ten largest hold 1.3% to 1.5%. Sequenced material: peripheral blood, taken in the second trimester of pregnancy. Receptors originate from a female donor in good health, enrolled as a control in a pregnancy study.

The chain couples TRBV27 to TRBJ1-6; D is possibly TRBD1 (5 bases). CDR3 length: 15 amino acids. V shed 0 bases and J shed 7 bases, with 10 bases lying between them. In germline, CDR1 is MNHEY, CDR2 SMNVEV (reference sequence). As DNA, the CDR3 is TGTGCCAGCAGTTTATCTCAGGGTGGGAATTCACCCCTCCACTTT. Its protein is CASSLSQGGNSPLHF.

V gene TRBV30 combines with J gene TRBJ2-7, with 8 nucleotides matching TRBD1. Germline CDR1 GTSNPN, CDR2 SVGIG (reference sequence). The CDR3 covers 12 residues. The V segment lost 5 bases and the J segment 0 bases; nucleotides outside the gene matches: 0. This CDR3 reads CAWGTGSYEQYF. CDR3 nucleotides: TGTGCCTGGGGGACAGGCTCCTACGAGCAGTACTTC.

The V call is TRBV27, the J call TRBJ1-4, with D unclear. Germline V gene data show CDR1 as MNHEY and CDR2 as SMNVEV (reference sequence). The CDR3 is 18 residues long. V shed 5 bases and J shed 5 bases, with 24 bases lying between them. The CDR3 nucleotides are TGTGCCAGCAGTCCCAGGTCAGGCCGTAGAGGGCAGAATGAAAAACTGTTTTTT. Amino acid sequence: CASSPRSGRRGQNEKLFF.

CDR3 region: CSVGDRANQPQHF. The CDR3 DNA follows: TGCAGCGTTGGGGACAGGGCGAATCAGCCCCAGCATTTT. The chain joins TRBV29-1 to TRBJ1-5; 9 bases line up with TRBD1. This CDR3 has 13 residues. J gave up 4 bases and V 4 bases, and 2 bases lay outside the gene matches. Looked up from germline, CDR1 is SQVTM and CDR2 is ANQGSEA.

The V call is TRBV19, the J call TRBJ1-6; a weak D match, TRBD1 (5 bases). Germline-derived CDR1 and CDR2 are LNHDA and SQIVND (reference sequence). The CDR3 consists of 14 residues. Trimming pared 3 bases from V and 7 bases from J, leaving 10 bases between. CDR3 region: CASSMRGGNSPLHF. CDR3 coding DNA: TGTGCCAGTAGTATGCGGGGCGGAAATTCACCCCTCCACTTT.

This chain uses TRBV7-9 with TRBJ2-7, with 10 nucleotides matching TRBD2. Germline V gives CDR1 SEHNR, CDR2 FQNEAQ (reference sequence). CDR3 length: 15 amino acids. V lost 5 bases, J lost 6 bases, and 10 bases stayed unmatched. CDR3 DNA: TGTGCCAGCAGCCGCAGCGGGAGGGGCTCAGGCGAGCAGTACTTC. Its translation is CASSRSGRGSGEQYF.

V gene TRBV10-2 combines with J gene TRBJ1-3; 8 positions agree with TRBD1. Losses at the gene ends were 3 bases for V and 0 bases for J; bases not matched to a gene: 7. Looked up from germline, CDR1 is WSHSY and CDR2 is SAAADI. The CDR3 is 17 amino acids. The CDR3 nucleotides are TGCGCCAGCAGTGACAGGGGGCAGAGTCCCTCTGGAAACACCATATATTTT. Protein product: CASSDRGQSPSGNTIYF.

The chain joins TRBV7-3 to TRBJ1-4; 7 positions agree with TRBD1. The CDR3 runs 17 residues. CDR1 SGHTA and CDR2 FQGTGA come from the germline V gene. Trimming took 4 bases from V and 0 from J; bases not matched to a gene: 8. CDR3 protein: CASSSDRRFATNEKLFF. CDR3 nucleotide sequence: TGTGCCAGCAGCTCGGACAGGAGATTTGCAACTAATGAAAAACTGTTTTTT.

J is TRBJ2-4 and V is TRBV27; a possible D gene is TRBD1 (6 bases). The CDR3 is 13 amino acids. Germline V lookup: CDR1 MNHEY, CDR2 SMNVEV (reference sequence). V lost 3 bases and J lost 8, with 11 bases in between. The CDR3 is CASSLGAVDIQYF. The DNA of the CDR3 is TGTGCCAGCAGTTTGGGGGCCGTGGACATTCAGTACTTC.

V gene TRBV7-2 combines with J gene TRBJ1-5, with TRBD1 as a possible D gene (5 bases). The germline CDR1 and CDR2 sequences are SGHTA and FQGNSA. The CDR3 has 14 residues. With 7 bases removed from V and 11 bases from J, the gap between germline ends came to 21 bases. CDR3 bases: TGTGCCAGCACCCAATCCGTTCGGGGGGAGGCCCAGCATTTT. It yields the protein CASTQSVRGEAQHF.

The chain links TRBV7-3 to TRBJ1-3; 9 positions agree with TRBD1. V lost 4 bases to trimming and J lost 7 bases; unmatched junction nucleotides: 2. Germline CDR1 is SGHTA and CDR2 is FQGTGA. The CDR3 totals 13 residues. Here the CDR3 reads CASSSGQGNTIYF. In DNA form, the CDR3 reads TGTGCCAGCAGCTCGGGACAGGGCAACACCATATATTTT.

The CDR3 loop is CASSGRTRNEQFF. Here the CDR3 DNA reads TGTGCCAGCAGTGGGAGAACGAGGAATGAGCAGTTCTTC. The chain couples TRBV2 to TRBJ2-1; no reliable D call. The length of the CDR3 is 13 residues. V lost 4 bases and J 7 bases, leaving 11 bases between the germline ends. Germline CDR1 is SNHLY and CDR2 is FYNNEI.

Here the CDR3 DNA reads TGTGCCATCAGCCCAGGGGGGGAAAAACTGTTTTTT. Amino acids: CAISPGGEKLFF. The chain links TRBV10-3 to TRBJ1-4, with 7 bases matching TRBD1. The CDR3 length is 12 residues. Germline-derived CDR1 and CDR2 are ENHRY and SYGVKD. The V gene end was trimmed by 6 bases and the J gene end by 8 bases; junction bases not matched to a gene: 3.

This chain uses TRBV6-6 with TRBJ2-7, with 10 bases identical to TRBD1. The junction had 8 bases not matched to a gene; V was cut back by 4 bases and J by 2 bases. The CDR3 totals 16 residues. Germline V gene data show CDR1 as MNHNY and CDR2 as SVGAGI (reference sequence). The CDR3 nucleotides are TGTGCCAGCAGTTCCAAGGACAGGGGGACTGCCTACGAGCAGTACTTC. Residues: CASSSKDRGTAYEQYF.

The chain recombines TRBV2 with TRBJ2-1; 8 bases align to TRBD1. After removal of 5 bases from V and 0 bases from J, the junction contained 6 bases not matched to a gene. Germline V lookup: CDR1 SNHLY, CDR2 FYNNEI. CDR3 length: 16 residues. The CDR3 nucleotides are TGTGCCAGCAGTCTACAGGGGGTCCACTCCTACAATGAGCAGTTCTTC. Residues: CASSLQGVHSYNEQFF.

This clone was found a few times. The chain joins TRBV15 to TRBJ1-1, with 7 bases aligning to TRBD1. This CDR3 region has 15 residues. Germline-derived CDR1 and CDR2 are LNHNV and YYDKDF (reference sequence). J was trimmed by 0 bases and V by 0 bases; bases with no gene match: 1. In DNA form, the CDR3 reads TGTGCCACCAGCAGAGAGGGACAGCTGAACACTGAAGCTTTCTTT. It specifies CATSREGQLNTEAFF.

The chain employs TRBV27 and TRBJ2-7; 8 nucleotides align to TRBD2. Trimming cost V 5 bases and J 4 bases; bases outside gene matches: 10. The CDR3 runs 15 residues. Germline values: CDR1 MNHEY, CDR2 SMNVEV (reference sequence). The chain's CDR3 is CASSPNGGADYEQYF. In DNA, the CDR3 is TGTGCCAGCAGTCCCAACGGGGGGGCAGATTACGAGCAGTACTTC.

V and J are TRBV19 and TRBJ2-2; 10 bases agree with TRBD1. CDR1 is LNHDA and CDR2 is SQIVND in the germline V gene (reference sequence). J gave up 6 bases and V 7 bases, and 11 bases lay outside the gene matches. The CDR3 extends over 16 amino acids. CDR3 protein: CASTVPGQGIAGELFF. The CDR3 DNA follows: TGTGCCAGTACCGTCCCGGGACAGGGGATTGCCGGGGAGCTGTTTTTT.

CDR3 DNA: TGTGCCAGCAGTTTAGCCCGGGAAAAACTGTTTTTT. Its translation is CASSLAREKLFF. This sequence joins TRBV28 and TRBJ1-4; D remains unclear. The CDR3 is 12 residues long. The germline V and J ends were trimmed by 2 bases and 8 bases, with 6 bases remaining between them. CDR1 MDHEN and CDR2 SYDVKM come from the germline V gene.

The count of this clone is one. V gene TRBV6-5 combines with J gene TRBJ1-5; D not certain. V lost 5 bases and J lost 4, with 6 bases in between. Germline CDR1 reads MNHEY; CDR2 reads SVGAGI. The CDR3 sequence is 12 residues long. CDR3 DNA: TGTGCCAGCAGTACCTATAATCAGCCCCAGCATTTT. Translating it yields CASSTYNQPQHF.

V usage is TRBV25-1 and J usage is TRBJ2-5; D possibly corresponds to TRBD2 (6 bases). Trimming removed 3 bases from V and 2 bases from J, with 13 bases in between. The CDR3 has 15 residues. The V gene's germline CDR1 is MGHDK and CDR2 SYGVNS. CDR3 nucleotide sequence: TGTGCCAGCAGTGAGGGGACTTCAGGACAAGAGACCCAGTACTTC. Encoded protein: CASSEGTSGQETQYF.

V and J are TRBV9 and TRBJ2-1; no clear D gene. V lost 0 bases and J lost 7, with 11 bases in between. The CDR3 length is 14 residues. Germline values: CDR1 SGDLS, CDR2 YYNGEE. CDR3 DNA sequence: TGTGCCAGCAGCGTAGCGGGTTTGGTTAATGAGCAGTTCTTC. This encodes CASSVAGLVNEQFF. Together with reference TRBV9 and TRBJ2-1, the CDR3 gives the full variable domain: DSGVTQTPKHLITATGQRVTLRCSPRSGDLSVYWYQQSLDQGLQFLIQYYNGEERAKGNILERFSAQQFPDLHSELNLSSLELGDSALYFCASSVAGLVNEQFFGPGTRLTVL.

V and J are TRBV18 and TRBJ1-4, with D hard to call. Trimming cost V 1 base and J 2 bases, with 14 bases left between them. The CDR3 length is 17 residues. Germline CDR1 is KGHSH and CDR2 is LQKENI. The CDR3 region is CASSPLSSGSTNEKLFF. For the CDR3, the DNA is TGTGCCAGCTCACCACTCTCCAGCGGGTCTACTAATGAAAAACTGTTTTTT.

The chain carries TRBV27 and TRBJ1-2; the match to TRBD1 covers 9 bases. V dropped 11 bases and J dropped 5; count of bases not matched to a gene: 15. Germline-derived CDR1 and CDR2 are MNHEY and SMNVEV (reference sequence). The CDR3 sequence is 15 residues long. The CDR3 DNA is TGTGCCTCAGCCTGGACAGGGGCCGGCTTATATGGCTACACCTTC. Translating gives CASAWTGAGLYGYTF.

This clone was seen just once. This chain links TRBV12-5 with TRBJ2-2; D remains unclear. Trimming removed 0 bases from V and 8 bases from J, with 7 bases in between. CDR3 size: 13 residues. Germline V gives CDR1 LGHNT, CDR2 FRNRAP. Written as DNA, the CDR3 is TGTGCTAGTGGTTTGGTATTCGGGGGGGAGCTGTTTTTT. It specifies CASGLVFGGELFF.